The 6 T cell receptor beta chains below come from one sample, sequenced in a study of vaccination effects on CD4 cells after COVID-19. Generated by immunoSEQ multiplex PCR, the TCRdb table keeps only in-frame clones and is missing some. This sample has fewer than 35,000 clones, with 65% to 75% found just once. Prior to sequencing, the ViraFEST assay stimulated PBMC with viral peptide pools, which expanded the antigen-specific CD4+ T cells. Researchers isolated CD4+ T cells once approximately eleven days of culture had elapsed. PCR-confirmed SARS-CoV-2 infection occurred in the person between March and December 2020. No cognate antigen is known for these TCRs. The sample in question was CD4+ T cells from PBMCs cultured with a peptide pool, obtained before COVID-19 vaccination. These receptors all come from a human donor who had a prior SARS-CoV-2 infection.

The rearrangement joins TRBV29-1 to TRBJ2-3; 11 bases fit TRBD1. The CDR3 spans 13 residues. The V gene's germline CDR1 is SQVTM and CDR2 ANQGSEA. J was trimmed by 6 bases and V by 7 bases; bases with no gene match: 6. Written as DNA, the CDR3 is TGCAGCGGCCGGGACAGGGGGAGGGATACGCAGTATTTT. Its protein product is CSGRDRGRDTQYF.

V is TRBV5-1 and J is TRBJ2-5; no definite D call. V was pared by 1 base and J by 2 bases, with 0 bases between. The CDR3 is 11 residues long. CDR1 and CDR2 from the germline V gene are SGHRS and YFSETQ. CDR3 amino acids: CASSLQETQYF. The CDR3 DNA reads TGCGCCAGCAGCTTGCAAGAGACCCAGTACTTC.

The rearrangement links TRBV20-1 to TRBJ1-2, with 7 bases that match TRBD1. This CDR3 region has 10 residues. The junction had 7 bases not matched to a gene; V was cut back by 6 bases and J by 12 bases. From germline, CDR1 is DFQATT and CDR2 SNEGSKA (reference sequence). The CDR3 here is CSARTGGHTF. CDR3 DNA sequence: TGCAGTGCGCGGACAGGCGGGCACACCTTC.

The rearrangement links TRBV6-5 to TRBJ2-1, with no clear D. CDR3 size: 13 residues. The germline gives CDR1 MNHEY, CDR2 SVGAGI. Trimming stripped 4 bases from V and 4 bases from J, with 8 bases between. The CDR3 is CASSFDWYNEQFF. The DNA of the CDR3 is TGTGCCAGCAGTTTTGACTGGTACAATGAGCAGTTCTTC.

The chain combines TRBV5-1 with TRBJ2-5; the D call may be TRBD1 or TRBD2 (5 bases each). The V end lost 0 bases, the J end lost 3 bases, and 12 bases lay between the germline ends. This CDR3 comprises 15 residues. Germline CDR1 and CDR2: SGHRS and YFSETQ. DNA of the CDR3: TGCGCCAGCAGCTTGGGTGGGACCTCCGAAGAGACCCAGTACTTC. Translation: CASSLGGTSEETQYF.

This clone was found a few times. The rearrangement uses TRBV3-1 (or the pseudogene TRBV3-2) and TRBJ1-6; D uncertain. Germline V gene lookup returns CDR1 LGHDT and CDR2 YNNKEL (reference sequence). The CDR3 consists of 12 residues. V was trimmed by 1 base and J by 9 bases, leaving 4 bases between them. CDR3 sequence reads: CASSQVASPLHF. In nucleotides, the CDR3 is TGTGCCAGCAGCCAAGTAGCTTCACCCCTCCACTTT.